This TCR beta chain came from a study of T cell repertoires in cytomegalovirus infection. Study background: Evidence of both CMV infection and a matching HLA type came from public TCR beta signatures. Study-wide results and caveats: Ex vivo responses were dominated by HLA-C-restricted CMV-specific TCR beta clonotypes.

TCRdb reprocessed the reads with MiXCR, giving one entry per CDR3 protein. The table includes 68,000 or so distinct CDR3 sequences, approximately 22% detected once. This clonotype has only a few counts. Its specificity is not known. V gave up 7 bases and J gave up 4 bases, with 14 bases separating them. Germline values: CDR1 SNHLY, CDR2 FYNNEI. The CDR3 runs to 15 residues. Sequenced sample: PBMCs, sequenced either directly or after in vitro stimulation (not recorded which). This receptor was identified in a human donor in good health (CMV status not recorded). Some clones in this sample may be carry-over from other donors' samples. The V gene is TRBV2, the J gene TRBJ1-6, with TRBD1 as a possible D gene (6 bases). The CDR3 loop reads CASKLAGAYNSPLHF. For the CDR3, the DNA is TGTGCCAGCAAGCTCGCAGGGGCGTATAATTCACCCCTCCACTTT.